The T cell receptor (beta chain) described here comes from a study of T cell clonotyping in hematopoietic cell transplantation. Background on the study: Cytoreduction preceded collection of pretransplant recipient samples. Findings and caveats of the study: Recipient TCR diversity dropped after transplant; expanded clonotypes rose from day 30 to 180. At the given depth, recipient repertoires were over 95% de novo clonotypes.

This CDR3 contains 16 residues. The V end lost 0 bases, the J end lost 7 bases, and 18 bases lay between the germline ends. Germline V gene lookup returns CDR1 GTSNPN and CDR2 SVGIG (reference sequence). Specified time point: recipient sample about 28 days before transplant, after cytoreduction. This clone was seen only once. Antigen specificity is unknown. Using immunoSEQ multiplex PCR, the repertoire was profiled, and TCRdb retains in-frame clones only, with some absent. The sample has 25,000 to 30,000 clones, approximately 94% seen once. The sequencing used peripheral blood mononuclear cells, collected before stem cell transplant. This clonotype was sampled from a man aged 50 to 59 with acute myeloid leukemia. Some clones in this sample may be carry-over from other donors' samples. The chain employs TRBV30 and TRBJ1-4; tentatively, D is TRBD1 (5 bases). CDR3 sequence: CAWSVRLGLQGEKLFF. Here the CDR3 DNA reads TGTGCCTGGAGTGTACGGCTGGGACTTCAGGGTGAAAAACTGTTTTTT.